One TCR beta chain is described in this entry. Its matching antigen is unknown. This sample is part of a study of CD8+ T cells in alopecia areata. Regarding the study as a whole: Clarity of TCR sharing across patients fell short of that in mice, possibly HLA-related. Normal scalp had lower clonality than lesional scalp, with alopecia totalis/universalis lesions showing this most strongly. Normal skin's resident alphabeta T cells are sequenced alongside lesional scalp T cells.

Sequencing used cDNA as its template, made by extracting RNA and reverse transcribing it. Method: immunoSEQ multiplex PCR; TCRdb's copy keeps in-frame clones and lacks some. The data show around 100,000 clones, with 55% seen just once and about 9% held by the top ten. This CDR3 is built from 18 residues. With V trimmed by 5 bases and J by 0 bases, 11 bases remained unmatched. Germline V gene data show CDR1 as SGHVS and CDR2 as FQNEAQ. The gene calls are TRBV7-8 and TRBJ2-3; TRBD2 matches 10 bases. The sample comprised CD4+ T cells sorted from blood. The source of this sequence is a human donor in good health. CDR3 amino acids: CASSKRAAGGLSTDTQYF. CDR3 DNA sequence: TGTGCCAGCAGCAAACGGGCAGCGGGGGGGTTGAGCACAGATACGCAGTATTTT.